The rows below give T cell receptor beta chains drawn from one sample of a study of blood T cell repertoires in COVID-19. The table came from immunoSEQ multiplex PCR; TCRdb's copy has only in-frame clones and leaves some out. The sample lists about 52,000 clones; 80% to 95% were seen once. The sample was peripheral blood. These receptors all come from a human donor in a cohort sampled during active COVID-19. Each CDR3 is given with its conserved first and last residue. A D gene is named only where the DNA matches it firmly. Expanded clones are given a class, and other clones once, few, many or no size at all.

len	abundance	v_gene	j_gene	d_gene	CDR3nt	CDR3aa
17	-	TRBV6-2/TRBV6-3	TRBJ2-6	-	TGTGCCAGCAGTACTAACAGGGTTACCACCGGGGCCAACGTCCTGACTTTC	CASSTNRVTTGANVLTF
13	-	TRBV28	TRBJ2-3	TRBD1	TGTGCCAGCAGACTGACAGGGACAGATACGCAGTATTTT	CASRLTGTDTQYF
15	-	TRBV19	TRBJ2-3	TRBD1	TGTGCCAGTAACCTGATGGGGACAGGGTCAGATACGCAGTATTTT	CASNLMGTGSDTQYF
14	-	TRBV3-1/TRBV3-2	TRBJ1-1	-	TGTGCCAGCAGCCAAGGACAGCTGAACACTGAAGCTTTCTTT	CASSQGQLNTEAFF
18	-	TRBV15	TRBJ2-5	TRBD2	TGTGCCACCAGCATCGAACCAAGACTAGCGGGAGGTTGGGAGACCCAGTACTTC	CATSIEPRLAGGWETQYF
18	-	TRBV4-1	TRBJ2-1	TRBD2	TGCGCCAGCAGCCCCCAATCCCGGACTAGCGGGAGTATGAATGAGCAGTTCTTC	CASSPQSRTSGSMNEQFF
15	-	TRBV7-3	TRBJ2-3	-	TGTGCCAGCAGCCTGACAATAAAAAACACAGATACGCAGTATTTT	CASSLTIKNTDTQYF
15	-	TRBV9	TRBJ2-1	TRBD1	TGTGCCAGCAGCGTAGGAACAGGGGGCGCTTATGAGCAGTTCTTC	CASSVGTGGAYEQFF
13	few	TRBV5-1	TRBJ1-2	TRBD1	TGCGCCAGCAGCCAACAGGGGGAGGATGGCTACACCTTC	CASSQQGEDGYTF
15	once	TRBV11-3	TRBJ2-1	-	TGTGCCAGCAGCTCACGGGCCGAAGCGGCCGATGAGCAGTTCTTC	CASSSRAEAADEQFF
12	-	TRBV11-2	TRBJ1-2	-	TGTGCCAGCAGCGGGAGAGGCTATGGCTACACCTTC	CASSGRGYGYTF
18	-	TRBV13	TRBJ2-1	TRBD2	TGTGCCAGCAGCCGGGGCGCTAGCGGGAGTGTCCTCTACAATGAGCAGTTCTTC	CASSRGASGSVLYNEQFF
12	few	TRBV15	TRBJ1-2	-	TGTGCCACCAGCAGAGATTCGGGTGGCTACACCTTC	CATSRDSGGYTF
15	-	TRBV6-5	TRBJ2-1	TRBD2	TGTGCCAGCACGCGGGGGGCTAGCTCCTACAATGAGCAGTTCTTC	CASTRGASSYNEQFF
16	-	TRBV10-3	TRBJ2-2	TRBD2	TGTGCCATCAGGCCGGGACTAGCGGGACACACCGGGGAGCTGTTTTTT	CAIRPGLAGHTGELFF
17	-	TRBV15	TRBJ1-5	TRBD1	TGTGCCACCAGCAGAGATGGGGGACAGGGTACCCACCAGCCCCAGCATTTT	CATSRDGGQGTHQPQHF